The entry that follows covers one T cell receptor beta chain sequence. Antigen specificity is unknown. The CDR3 spans 13 residues. The germline gives CDR1 DFQATT, CDR2 SNEGSKA (reference sequence). V dropped 3 bases and J dropped 7 bases, with 12 bases sitting between them. This sample was included in a study of human T cells and chemical hapten exposure. Broader study findings: Sensitization with DPC brought no change to TCRs above 1 in 1000 in frequency. A positive correlation with patch test score was found for PT1 expanded TCR counts.

TCRdb redid the calling of the RACE reads with MiXCR, one entry per CDR3 protein. The sample carries about 190,000 distinct CDR3 sequences, around a quarter recorded once. The time point: patch test 3, about 24 weeks after DPC sensitization. Treatment in this sample: therapeutic diphenylcyclopropenone sensitization with weekly scalp DPC. Blood collection took place prior to placing each patch test. The specimen was whole blood, collected in connection with sensitization to the hapten diphenylcyclopropenone (DPC). The clonotype was recovered from a woman aged 40-49 years with alopecia areata. Some clones in this sample may be carry-over from other donors' samples. The rearrangement links TRBV20-1 to TRBJ2-2, with D perhaps matching TRBD1 or TRBD2 (5 bases each). The DNA of the CDR3 is TGCAGTGCTAGGCCCGGGACCGTCGGGGAGCTGTTTTTT. Translating gives CSARPGTVGELFF.